Shown below are 32 T cell receptor beta chains from a single sample sequenced in a study of shared clonotypes between healthy human individuals. Naive CD8 cells comprised CD45RO-negative, CCR7-positively selected cells, excluding terminally differentiated effector memory CD45RA+ cells. Profiling relied on immunoSEQ multiplex PCR, and the TCRdb table lists in-frame clones only, not all of them. The sample records approximately 2,000,000 clones, around 93% being singletons. Sequencing was done on a sample of naive CD8+ T cells from PBMCs. The receptors derive from a man aged 18 to 29 in good health. Some clones in this sample may be carry-over from other donors' samples.

V gene TRBV27 combines with J gene TRBJ2-7; D gene uncertain. This CDR3 is built from 17 residues. The germline V gene encodes CDR1 MNHEY and CDR2 SMNVEV (reference sequence). V was trimmed by 5 bases and J by 2 bases, leaving 22 bases between them. CDR3 DNA: TGTGCCAGCAGTCCTCACACCCCCAATTTGGGAACCTACGAGCAGTACTTC. Encoded protein: CASSPHTPNLGTYEQYF.

The V gene is TRBV7-9, the J gene TRBJ1-4; D remains unclear. Trimming cost V 2 bases and J 8 bases, with 9 bases left between them. The CDR3 spans 13 residues. Germline V gives CDR1 SEHNR, CDR2 FQNEAQ (reference sequence). CDR3 DNA: TGTGCCAGCAGCTTACCCGCGGCAGAAAAACTGTTTTTT. This codes for CASSLPAAEKLFF.

J is TRBJ1-5 and V is TRBV27; D is possibly TRBD1 (5 bases). Per the germline V gene, CDR1 is MNHEY and CDR2 is SMNVEV (reference sequence). This CDR3 is built from 13 residues. V was cut by 5 bases and J by 7 bases, with 12 bases left in between. The CDR3 loop reads CASSKGISQPQHF. CDR3 DNA sequence: TGTGCCAGCAGTAAGGGGATTAGCCAGCCCCAGCATTTT.

The genes are TRBV2 and TRBJ2-1; weak D call: TRBD2 (6 bases). Trimming cost V 3 bases and J 8 bases, with 17 bases left between them. The germline V gene has CDR1 SNHLY and CDR2 FYNNEI. The CDR3 is 15 residues long. The CDR3: CASSDFASGVYEQFF. The CDR3, as DNA: TGTGCCAGCAGTGACTTCGCTTCGGGAGTCTATGAGCAGTTCTTC.

The chain carries TRBV4-3 and TRBJ2-7; 9 bases line up with TRBD2. With 4 bases clipped from V and 1 base from J, the junction kept 5 bases outside the gene matches. CDR3 size: 15 residues. CDR1 and CDR2 (germline): LGHNA, YSLEER. In nucleotides, the CDR3 is TGCGCCAGCAGCCGCAGACTAGCGGAGTCCTACGAGCAGTACTTC. As protein: CASSRRLAESYEQYF.

The chain combines TRBV4-3 with TRBJ2-7; the match to TRBD2 covers 12 bases. This CDR3 contains 17 residues. V dropped 3 bases and J dropped 3; count of bases not matched to a gene: 9. Germline CDR1 LGHNA, CDR2 YSLEER. The CDR3 spells CASSQELAGGLIYEQYF. The CDR3 DNA reads as TGCGCCAGCAGCCAGGAACTAGCGGGAGGACTAATCTACGAGCAGTACTTC.

This chain joins TRBV28 and TRBJ2-7; D perhaps matches TRBD1 (6 bases). From germline, CDR1 is MDHEN and CDR2 SYDVKM. The CDR3 length is 13 residues. V was cut by 6 bases and J by 3 bases, with 12 bases left in between. In DNA, the CDR3 is TGTGCCAGCAGCCTCCAGGGGATCTACGAGCAGTACTTC. Translation: CASSLQGIYEQYF.

V gene TRBV27 combines with J gene TRBJ1-1, with TRBD1 matching over 8 bases. The trim removed 2 bases at V and 6 bases at J, leaving 5 bases unmatched. Per germline, CDR1 MNHEY and CDR2 SMNVEV (reference sequence). This CDR3 spans 14 amino acids. The CDR3 spells CASSLQGAGPEAFF. Written as DNA, the CDR3 is TGTGCCAGCAGTTTACAGGGGGCCGGGCCTGAAGCTTTCTTT.

The chain uses TRBV19 and TRBJ1-1, with unresolved D. V gave up 5 bases and J gave up 11 bases, with 18 bases separating them. Germline-derived CDR1 and CDR2 are LNHDA and SQIVND (reference sequence). The CDR3 consists of 13 residues. CDR3 in DNA: TGTGCCAGTAGTTTTTACCCTGGGGAGGCGGCTTTCTTT. Amino acids: CASSFYPGEAAFF. The complete variable domain, with remaining parts taken from reference TRBV19 and TRBJ1-1, reads DGGITQSPKYLFRKEGQNVTLSCEQNLNHDAMYWYRQDPGQGLRLIYYSQIVNDFQKGDIAEGYSVSREKKESFPLTVTSAQKNPTAFYLCASSFYPGEAAFFGQGTRLTVV.

This clone was seen a handful of times. CDR3 amino acids: CAWSVGGANTEAFF. CDR3 sequence (DNA): TGTGCCTGGAGTGTAGGGGGCGCGAACACTGAAGCTTTCTTT. The chain couples TRBV30 to TRBJ1-1, with 7 bases fitting TRBD1. Germline loops: CDR1 GTSNPN, CDR2 SVGIG (reference sequence). With V trimmed by 0 bases and J by 1 base, 2 bases remained unmatched. The CDR3 consists of 14 residues.

The genes are TRBV6-5 and TRBJ1-1; 7 positions agree with TRBD1. The junction had 9 bases not matched to a gene; V was cut back by 4 bases and J by 1 base. Germline V CDR1 and CDR2: MNHEY, SVGAGI. The CDR3 runs 16 residues. The CDR3 region has the DNA TGTGCCAGCAGTTCGACAGGGTTAAAATGGAACACTGAAGCTTTCTTT. It translates to CASSSTGLKWNTEAFF.

CDR3 residues: CASSFRDRNGEQYF. CDR3 sequence (DNA): TGTGCCAGCAGCTTTAGGGACAGGAACGGCGAGCAGTACTTC. The V gene is TRBV11-1, the J gene TRBJ2-7; TRBD1 aligns across 8 bases. Trimming took 3 bases from V and 6 from J; bases not matched to a gene: 7. The CDR3 runs to 14 residues. CDR1 and CDR2 from the germline V gene are SGHAT and FQDESV (reference sequence).

The chain links TRBV2 to TRBJ2-3; 7 bases agree with TRBD1. Germline loops: CDR1 SNHLY, CDR2 FYNNEI. The CDR3 sequence is 13 residues long. The J segment lost 0 bases and the V segment lost 9 bases, leaving 3 bases of the junction unmatched. The CDR3: CARQGQSTDTQYF. CDR3 sequence (DNA): TGTGCCAGACAGGGACAGAGCACAGATACGCAGTATTTT.

The CDR3 sequence is CASSQAPRQGIYEQYF. As DNA, the CDR3 is TGCGCCAGCAGCCAAGCTCCCCGACAGGGGATCTACGAGCAGTACTTC. The V call is TRBV4-1, the J call TRBJ2-7; 8 bases are shared with TRBD1. The CDR3 loop spans 16 amino acids. Germline V gene lookup returns CDR1 MGHRA and CDR2 YSYEKL. Trimming took 1 base from V and 3 from J; bases not matched to a gene: 8.

The chain links TRBV12-5 to TRBJ1-1, with a tentative D call TRBD1 (5 bases). The CDR3 sequence is 16 residues long. Germline assignment: CDR1 LGHNT and CDR2 FRNRAP. Trimming left V 6 bases short and J 0 bases short, with 17 bases between. The CDR3 DNA follows: TGTGCTAGTGGCCTCGGGACGGCCAACATGAACACTGAAGCTTTCTTT. Residues: CASGLGTANMNTEAFF.

This clone was detected a few times. V and J are TRBV28 and TRBJ1-2; maybe TRBD1 (5 bases). Trimming pared 7 bases from V and 6 bases from J, leaving 9 bases between. CDR3 length: 11 residues. Germline V gene sequence: CDR1 MDHEN, CDR2 SYDVKM. The CDR3 loop reads CASNRGDGYTF. CDR3 bases: TGTGCCAGCAATAGAGGGGATGGCTACACCTTC.

The genes are TRBV27 and TRBJ2-7; 7 bases are a match to TRBD1. The J segment lost 3 bases and the V segment lost 4 bases, leaving 9 bases of the junction unmatched. Germline V CDR1 and CDR2: MNHEY, SMNVEV (reference sequence). The CDR3 sequence is 15 residues long. As DNA, the CDR3 is TGTGCCAGCAGTTCCACCAGGGGGAGCTTCTACGAGCAGTACTTC. Amino acids: CASSSTRGSFYEQYF.

The chain employs TRBV27 and TRBJ2-1; D not resolved. The V gene's germline CDR1 is MNHEY and CDR2 SMNVEV (reference sequence). V shed 0 bases and J shed 6 bases, with 9 bases lying between them. This CDR3 is 14 amino acids long. CDR3 loop: CASSLSLGFNEQFF. The CDR3 DNA is TGTGCCAGCAGTTTATCCCTAGGCTTCAATGAGCAGTTCTTC.

A remark on this clone: Within the sample, other DNA sequences also encode this same CDR3. CDR3 nucleotide sequence: TGCAGCGTTGAAGCAGGTGCCTATGGCTACACCTTC. Residues: CSVEAGAYGYTF. The V call is TRBV29-1, the J call TRBJ1-2; D gene ambiguous. V gave up 1 base and J gave up 4 bases, with 7 bases separating them. The CDR3 sequence is 12 residues long. Looked up from germline, CDR1 is SQVTM and CDR2 is ANQGSEA.

The V call is TRBV7-2, the J call TRBJ2-2; no clear D gene. V lost 5 bases to trimming and J lost 6 bases, with 16 bases between them. This CDR3 is built from 15 residues. Germline CDR1 SGHTA, CDR2 FQGNSA. CDR3 residues: CASSHHLVVAGELFF. The CDR3 nucleotides read TGTGCCAGCAGCCATCACCTAGTTGTGGCCGGGGAGCTGTTTTTT.

The rearrangement uses TRBV29-1 and TRBJ2-1; no clear D gene. V lost 3 bases and J 8 bases, leaving 11 bases between the germline ends. Germline-derived CDR1 and CDR2 are SQVTM and ANQGSEA. This CDR3 spans 12 amino acids. The CDR3 spells CSVELVGYEQFF. The DNA for the CDR3 is TGCAGCGTTGAGCTAGTGGGCTATGAGCAGTTCTTC.

V usage is TRBV27 and J usage is TRBJ2-7, with TRBD1 matching 8 bases. CDR3 size: 15 residues. CDR1 MNHEY and CDR2 SMNVEV come from the germline V gene (reference sequence). Trimming took 4 bases from V and 2 from J; bases not matched to a gene: 7. The CDR3 coding sequence is TGTGCCAGCAGTTCTCGGACAGGGAGCCCCTACGAGCAGTACTTC. It encodes CASSSRTGSPYEQYF.

V gene TRBV30 combines with J gene TRBJ1-1, with D possibly being TRBD1 (5 bases). Deletions cut 0 bases from V and 4 bases from J, with 15 bases between. There are 15 residues in the CDR3. Germline V gene lookup returns CDR1 GTSNPN and CDR2 SVGIG (reference sequence). The CDR3 sequence is CAWSVAGPFSTEAFF. CDR3 bases: TGTGCCTGGAGTGTGGCAGGGCCCTTCAGCACTGAAGCTTTCTTT.

This clone was counted a single time. The chain's CDR3 is CASSGIWGRPPSGANVLTF. CDR3 nucleotides: TGTGCCAGCAGTGGGATTTGGGGCAGGCCCCCATCTGGGGCCAACGTCCTGACTTTC. The chain carries TRBV2 and TRBJ2-6; weak D call: TRBD1 (5 bases). The CDR3 has 19 amino acids. V was pared by 4 bases and J by 1 base, with 20 bases between. Germline V gene data show CDR1 as SNHLY and CDR2 as FYNNEI.

V and J are TRBV9 and TRBJ2-1; TRBD2 is a possible D gene (6 bases). CDR3 length: 15 amino acids. V lost 3 bases and J lost 2, with 12 bases in between. Per the germline V gene, CDR1 is SGDLS and CDR2 is YYNGEE. In nucleotides, the CDR3 is TGTGCCAGCAGCGGAGGGACTTTTACCTACAATGAGCAGTTCTTC. Protein sequence: CASSGGTFTYNEQFF.

This sequence joins TRBV5-1 and TRBJ2-2; D may be TRBD1 (5 bases). Germline loops: CDR1 SGHRS, CDR2 YFSETQ. V was shortened by 2 bases and J by 2 bases, with 16 bases between the two germline ends. The CDR3 consists of 17 residues. CDR3 nucleotides: TGCGCCAGCAGCTTCAGGGTCCGGACACCCAACACCGGGGAGCTGTTTTTT. Translated: CASSFRVRTPNTGELFF.

This chain uses TRBV5-1 with TRBJ2-1; possibly TRBD1 for D (5 bases). Germline CDR1 is SGHRS and CDR2 is YFSETQ. The V and J ends lost 5 bases and 6 bases respectively, with 12 bases between them. This CDR3 comprises 13 residues. The CDR3 DNA reads as TGCGCCAGCAGTTTCCTTAGGGGCAATGAGCAGTTCTTC. This sequence encodes CASSFLRGNEQFF. Complete variable domain (other parts from reference TRBV5-1 and TRBJ2-1): KAGVTQTPRYLIKTRGQQVTLSCSPISGHRSVSWYQQTPGQGLQFLFEYFSETQRNKGNFPGRFSGRQFSNSRSEMNVSTLELGDSALYLCASSFLRGNEQFFGPGTRLTVL.

The rearrangement links TRBV7-9 to TRBJ2-7; TRBD2 is a possible D gene (5 bases). Germline-derived CDR1 and CDR2 are SEHNR and FQNEAQ (reference sequence). This CDR3 comprises 14 residues. Trimming removed 1 base from V and 6 bases from J, with 13 bases in between. The CDR3 sequence: CASSLGGFSLEQYF. CDR3 nucleotides: TGTGCCAGCAGCTTAGGCGGGTTCTCGCTCGAGCAGTACTTC.

V gene TRBV15 combines with J gene TRBJ1-4; no clear D. Per the germline V gene, CDR1 is LNHNV and CDR2 is YYDKDF (reference sequence). This CDR3 region has 17 residues. V dropped 2 bases and J dropped 4 bases, with 17 bases sitting between them. This CDR3 reads CATSRSPLLQVNEKLFF. The CDR3 coding sequence is TGTGCCACCAGCAGATCCCCGTTGTTGCAGGTTAATGAAAAACTGTTTTTT.

This clone appeared a single time. The chain is built from TRBV11-2 and TRBJ1-1; a possible D gene is TRBD1 (5 bases). In germline, CDR1 is SGHAT, CDR2 FQNNGV. V lost 5 bases and J 1 base, leaving 11 bases between the germline ends. This CDR3 is 14 amino acids long. DNA of the CDR3: TGTGCCAGCAGCCATACGGGGCGGAACACTGAAGCTTTCTTT. As protein: CASSHTGRNTEAFF.

The chain links TRBV7-2 to TRBJ2-5, with D perhaps matching TRBD1 (7 bases). This CDR3 has 16 residues. V lost 5 bases to trimming and J lost 2 bases, with 18 bases between them. Germline loops: CDR1 SGHTA, CDR2 FQGNSA. CDR3 bases: TGTGCCAGCAGCAAGACAGGGATGGAGGGACAAGAGACCCAGTACTTC. This codes for CASSKTGMEGQETQYF.

The rearrangement joins TRBV6-1 to TRBJ2-1, with D hard to call. CDR1 is MNHNS, CDR2 SASEGT, per germline. The CDR3 length is 14 residues. V lost 6 bases and J 0 bases, leaving 9 bases between the germline ends. The CDR3 sequence: CASRVANSYNEQFF. CDR3 nucleotide sequence: TGTGCCAGCAGGGTCGCCAACTCCTACAATGAGCAGTTCTTC.